This T cell receptor (beta chain) was found in a study of cytomegalovirus exposure and HLA in healthy donors. Overall study: The roughly 700 first-cohort repertoires and the 130 or so validation repertoires shared the same platform, a later analysis reported. General study points: Most TCR sequences were uncommon, yet certain public TCRs appeared in many donors. The authors enumerated 150 to 200 TCR beta chains as linked to cytomegalovirus.

Sequenced by immunoSEQ multiplex PCR; TCRdb stores in-frame clones only, minus some. The repertoire holds over 150,000 clones, with roughly nine tenths as singletons. About this clone itself: Its antigen is not identified. Relative to the germline gene, one junction end is altered; a read error may explain this.

CDR1 is DFQATT and CDR2 is SNEGSKA in the germline V gene (reference sequence). CDR3 length: 10 amino acids. This receptor was obtained from a woman younger than 30 in good health and CMV-seropositive. The specimen sequenced was PBMCs. This chain links TRBV20-1 with TRBJ1-1, with TRBD1 matching 8 bases. CDR3 DNA sequence: TGCAGTGCTCGATTACAGGGGGTCAGATTT. Translation: CSARLQGVRF.